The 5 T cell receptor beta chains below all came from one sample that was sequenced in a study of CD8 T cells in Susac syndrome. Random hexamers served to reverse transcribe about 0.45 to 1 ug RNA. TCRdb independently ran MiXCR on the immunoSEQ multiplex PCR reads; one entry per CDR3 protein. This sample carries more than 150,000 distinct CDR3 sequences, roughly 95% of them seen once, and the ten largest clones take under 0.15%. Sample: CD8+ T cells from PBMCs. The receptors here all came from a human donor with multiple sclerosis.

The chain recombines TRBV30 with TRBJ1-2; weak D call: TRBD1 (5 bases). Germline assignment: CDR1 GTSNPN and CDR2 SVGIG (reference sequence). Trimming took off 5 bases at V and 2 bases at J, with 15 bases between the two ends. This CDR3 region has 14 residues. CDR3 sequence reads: CAWLGFGGNYGYTF. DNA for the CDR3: TGTGCCTGGCTGGGGTTTGGGGGAAACTATGGCTACACCTTC.

The CDR3 loop reads CSAISRLAGLKAHNEQFF. The CDR3 nucleotides read TGCAGTGCTATCTCGAGACTAGCGGGGCTGAAGGCCCACAATGAGCAGTTCTTC. The rearrangement uses TRBV20-1 and TRBJ2-1; 11 bases match TRBD2. The CDR3 extends over 18 amino acids. The trim removed 4 bases at V and 5 bases at J, leaving 16 bases unmatched. Germline CDR1 and CDR2: DFQATT and SNEGSKA (reference sequence).

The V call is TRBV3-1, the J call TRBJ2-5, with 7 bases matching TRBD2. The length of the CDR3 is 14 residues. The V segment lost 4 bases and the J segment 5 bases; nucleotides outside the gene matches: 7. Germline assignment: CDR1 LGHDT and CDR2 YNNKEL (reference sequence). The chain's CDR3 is CASSPGLDGETQYF. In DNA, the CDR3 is TGTGCCAGCAGCCCTGGACTAGATGGGGAGACCCAGTACTTC.

CDR3 loop: CAWFGGEAFF. CDR3 bases: TGTGCCTGGTTTGGGGGAGAAGCTTTCTTT. The J gene is TRBJ1-1, the V gene TRBV30, with D possibly TRBD1 on 5 matching bases. CDR1 is GTSNPN, CDR2 SVGIG, per germline (reference sequence). The CDR3 is made up of 10 amino acids. V gave up 5 bases and J gave up 8 bases, with 9 bases separating them.

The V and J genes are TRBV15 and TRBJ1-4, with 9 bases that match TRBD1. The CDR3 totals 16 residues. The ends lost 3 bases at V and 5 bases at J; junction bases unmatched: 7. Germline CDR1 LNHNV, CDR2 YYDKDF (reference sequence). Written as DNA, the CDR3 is TGTGCCACCAGCAGCGGACCGGGACAGGGAAATGAAAAACTGTTTTTT. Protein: CATSSGPGQGNEKLFF.